This T cell receptor (beta chain) is from a study of cytomegalovirus exposure and HLA in healthy donors. For this clone: Its antigen is not identified.

The study, taken as a whole, reports: First-cohort TCR clusters were later found to tend to co-occur in the roughly 130 validation repertoires.

Per germline, CDR1 KGHSH and CDR2 LQKENI. Deletions cut 6 bases from V and 5 bases from J, with 10 bases between. This CDR3 has 12 amino acids. The data were produced by immunoSEQ multiplex PCR, yet TCRdb's version contains in-frame clones alone and is incomplete. Of 120,000 to 150,000 clones in the sample, approximately 88% were seen once. Sequenced sample: PBMCs. V gene TRBV18 combines with J gene TRBJ2-5; D is perhaps TRBD1 (5 bases). The origin of this receptor is a man in his late teens or twenties in good health and CMV-seropositive. DNA of the CDR3: TGTGCCAGCTCCGCCTCAGGGGAGACCCAGTACTTC. This sequence encodes CASSASGETQYF.